The clone carrying this T cell receptor beta chain was seen once. Trimming at V came to 2 bases and at J to 6 bases, leaving 7 bases not matched to a gene. From germline, CDR1 is MNHEY and CDR2 SVGAGI. This CDR3 is 14 amino acids long. TCRdb keeps only in-frame clones here, not all; method: immunoSEQ multiplex PCR. There are about 19,000 clones in the sample; 86% occur only once, and 8% to 9.5% lies in the top ten. This entry comes from a study of graft-versus-host responses after intestinal transplantation. This clonotype originated in a human patient who received an intestinal transplant, so some T cells may come from the graft donor. V is TRBV6-5 and J is TRBJ2-7; 7 bases fit TRBD2. The input for sequencing was PBMCs, taken roughly 32 weeks after intestinal transplant. The CDR3 reads CASSYVQGGFEQYF. CDR3 in DNA: TGTGCCAGCAGTTACGTTCAGGGAGGGTTCGAGCAGTACTTC.